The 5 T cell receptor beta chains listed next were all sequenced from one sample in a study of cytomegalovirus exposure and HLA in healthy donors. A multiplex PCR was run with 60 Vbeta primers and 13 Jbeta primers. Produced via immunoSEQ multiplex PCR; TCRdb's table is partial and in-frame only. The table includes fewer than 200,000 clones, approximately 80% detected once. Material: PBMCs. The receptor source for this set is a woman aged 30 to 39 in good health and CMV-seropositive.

The CDR3 DNA is TGTGCCTGGAGGGAGGGGGCGCCTGGCGGCACCTTC. It encodes CAWREGAPGGTF. The rearrangement joins TRBV30 to TRBJ1-2; 7 bases align to TRBD1. Trimming took 3 bases from V and 13 from J; bases not matched to a gene: 11. Germline V CDR1 and CDR2: GTSNPN, SVGIG (reference sequence). This CDR3 region has 12 residues.

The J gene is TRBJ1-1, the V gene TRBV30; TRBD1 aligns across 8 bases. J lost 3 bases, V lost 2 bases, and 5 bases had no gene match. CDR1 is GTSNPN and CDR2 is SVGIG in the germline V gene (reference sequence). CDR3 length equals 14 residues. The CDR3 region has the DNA TGTGCCTGGAGTTACGGACAGGGCCACACTGAAGCTTTCTTT. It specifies CAWSYGQGHTEAFF.

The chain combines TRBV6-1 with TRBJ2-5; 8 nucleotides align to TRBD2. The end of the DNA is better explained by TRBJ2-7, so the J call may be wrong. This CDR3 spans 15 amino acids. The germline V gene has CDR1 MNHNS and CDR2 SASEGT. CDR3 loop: CASRTTSGPSYEQYF. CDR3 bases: TGTGCCAGCAGAACCACTAGCGGCCCGTCCTACGAGCAGTACTTC.

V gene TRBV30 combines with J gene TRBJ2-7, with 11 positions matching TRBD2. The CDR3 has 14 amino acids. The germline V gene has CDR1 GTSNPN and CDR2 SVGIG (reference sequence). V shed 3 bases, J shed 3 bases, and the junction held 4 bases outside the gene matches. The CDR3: CAWRGLADHYEQYF. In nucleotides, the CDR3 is TGTGCCTGGAGGGGACTAGCGGACCACTACGAGCAGTACTTC.

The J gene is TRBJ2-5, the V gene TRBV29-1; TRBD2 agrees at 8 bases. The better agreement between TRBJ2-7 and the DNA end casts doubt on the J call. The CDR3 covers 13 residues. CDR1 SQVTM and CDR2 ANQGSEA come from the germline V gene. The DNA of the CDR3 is TGCAGCGTTGGGGAGCGGGAGCGGGACGAGCAGTACTTC. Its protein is CSVGERERDEQYF.